The 27 T cell receptor beta chains listed next were all sequenced from one sample in a study of identical twins. TCRdb fed the 5' RACE reads into MiXCR, producing one record per CDR3 protein. This repertoire shows 690,000 or so distinct CDR3 sequences, 6.1% found once; its top ten account for around 1.9%. Sequences were obtained from naive T cells sorted from blood. Receptors were obtained from a man aged 18 to 29 in good health.

This clonotype was counted many times. V gene TRBV5-1 combines with J gene TRBJ2-7; 8 bases match TRBD1. CDR3 length equals 14 residues. With V trimmed by 0 bases and J by 3 bases, 2 bases remained unmatched. Per the germline V gene, CDR1 is SGHRS and CDR2 is YFSETQ. In DNA, the CDR3 is TGCGCCAGCAGCTTGGATACAGGGGGCTACGAGCAGTACTTC. Its translation is CASSLDTGGYEQYF.

V usage is TRBV29-1 and J usage is TRBJ2-7, with TRBD2 matching 8 bases. The CDR3 length is 16 residues. V trimming: 0 bases; J trimming: 4 bases; junction bases outside the gene matches: 11. Germline loops: CDR1 SQVTM, CDR2 ANQGSEA. The CDR3 nucleotides read TGCAGCGTTGAAGATGTCGGAGGAGCGGGAGATTACGAGCAGTACTTC. Its protein is CSVEDVGGAGDYEQYF.

The chain joins TRBV11-1 to TRBJ2-5, with D possibly being TRBD1 (5 bases). CDR3 size: 19 residues. V lost 5 bases and J 4 bases, leaving 29 bases between the germline ends. Germline-derived CDR1 and CDR2 are SGHAT and FQDESV (reference sequence). The CDR3 bases are TGTGCCAGCAGCCCCAAAGTATGGGGCGTTCTCTCCGATTCAGAGACCCAGTACTTC. It translates to CASSPKVWGVLSDSETQYF.

This clonotype was detected many times. The rearrangement links TRBV29-1 to TRBJ2-1, with TRBD2 matching over 9 bases. With V trimmed by 1 base and J by 0 bases, 4 bases remained unmatched. The germline CDR1 and CDR2 sequences are SQVTM and ANQGSEA. The CDR3 loop spans 16 amino acids. As DNA, the CDR3 is TGCAGCGTTGAAGTCAATAGCGGGAGCTCCTACAATGAGCAGTTCTTC. Its protein is CSVEVNSGSSYNEQFF.

This clonotype occurred many times. J is TRBJ1-3 and V is TRBV12-3 or TRBV12-4; 8 bases map to TRBD1. With V trimmed by 10 bases and J by 4 bases, 9 bases remained unmatched. There are 14 residues in the CDR3. CDR3 in amino acids: CATRDRRGGNTIYF. The CDR3 DNA reads as TGTGCCACCCGGGACAGGCGAGGGGGAAACACCATATATTTT.

V gene TRBV20-1 combines with J gene TRBJ2-3; D is uncertain. CDR1 and CDR2 from the germline V gene are DFQATT and SNEGSKA (reference sequence). The V gene lost 0 bases and the J gene lost 6 bases, with 13 bases spanning the gap. This CDR3 has 14 amino acids. Here the CDR3 DNA reads TGCAGTGCTAGAGATAGGCTGGTCATGGATACGCAGTATTTT. Residues: CSARDRLVMDTQYF.

Of note for this clonotype: The conserved phenylalanine or tryptophan is not found at the CDR3 terminus, so this likely reflects a read error. It is unclear where the CDR3 begins or ends on the DNA, so no DNA is shown, and the CDR3 is as TCRdb lists it. The chain is built from TRBV6-1 and TRBJ2-3; TRBD1 was called by the table and not checked on the DNA. The V gene's germline CDR1 is MNHNS and CDR2 SASEGT. The CDR3 is 14 amino acids in total, end residues counted. CDR3 sequence: CASSAQAGLSRASS.

The gene calls are TRBV2 and TRBJ1-2; 7 bases agree with TRBD1. The CDR3 loop spans 16 amino acids. CDR1 is SNHLY, CDR2 FYNNEI, per germline. Trimming at V came to 7 bases and at J to 0 bases, leaving 11 bases not matched to a gene. The CDR3 sequence: CASMGQKTHANYGYTF. CDR3 bases: TGTGCCAGCATGGGACAGAAGACTCATGCTAACTATGGCTACACCTTC. Supplemented by reference TRBV2 and TRBJ1-2, the full variable domain reads EPEVTQTPSHQVTQMGQEVILRCVPISNHLYFYWYRQILGQKVEFLVSFYNNEISEKSEIFDDQFSVERPDGSNFTLKIRSTKLEDSAMYFCASMGQKTHANYGYTFGSGTRLTVV.

This clonotype was counted ten times or more. The chain combines TRBV20-1 with TRBJ2-1; D perhaps matches TRBD2 (5 bases). The CDR3 sequence is 15 residues long. Germline V gene lookup returns CDR1 DFQATT and CDR2 SNEGSKA (reference sequence). V was trimmed by 3 bases and J by 1 base, leaving 13 bases between them. The CDR3 reads CSASGGGPSYNEQFF. The CDR3 nucleotides read TGCAGTGCTAGTGGAGGTGGGCCGTCCTACAATGAGCAGTTCTTC.

The chain combines TRBV4-1 with TRBJ2-3; 11 bases are shared with TRBD2. Germline values: CDR1 MGHRA, CDR2 YSYEKL. This CDR3 contains 16 residues. Trimming cost V 4 bases and J 2 bases; bases outside gene matches: 5. The CDR3 DNA reads as TGCGCCAGCAGCCCTCGACTAGCGGGACCCACAGATACGCAGTATTTT. Encoded protein: CASSPRLAGPTDTQYF.

This clonotype was picked up a small number of times. The chain employs TRBV4-3 and TRBJ2-3; D is ambiguous. The CDR3 spans 13 residues. V was trimmed by 0 bases and J by 9 bases, leaving 10 bases between them. Germline V CDR1 and CDR2: LGHNA, YSLEER. The CDR3: CASSQDALGTQYF. The CDR3 DNA sequence: TGCGCCAGCAGCCAAGATGCCTTAGGAACGCAGTATTTT.

The chain recombines TRBV15 with TRBJ1-6, with D hard to call. V lost 0 bases and J lost 8, with 2 bases in between. CDR1 is LNHNV and CDR2 is YYDKDF in the germline V gene (reference sequence). The CDR3 sequence is 12 residues long. In DNA form, the CDR3 reads TGTGCCACCAGCAGAGACTATTCACCCCTCCACTTT. Its translation: CATSRDYSPLHF.

This clonotype was detected only a few times. The V call is TRBV6-4, the J call TRBJ2-1; D is possibly TRBD2 (6 bases). This CDR3 is built from 14 residues. CDR1 MRHNA and CDR2 SNTAGT come from the germline V gene. V lost 5 bases and J 8 bases, leaving 16 bases between the germline ends. CDR3 protein: CASSIFAGMYEQFF. As DNA, the CDR3 is TGTGCCAGCAGTATTTTTGCGGGAATGTATGAGCAGTTCTTC.

The chain joins TRBV7-8 to TRBJ2-5; 7 bases align to TRBD2. The trim removed 1 base at V and 5 bases at J, leaving 10 bases unmatched. Germline lookup yields CDR1 SGHVS and CDR2 FQNEAQ. The CDR3 extends over 16 amino acids. The chain's CDR3 is CASSLGASGGGETQYF. The DNA for the CDR3 is TGTGCCAGCAGCTTAGGGGCTAGCGGAGGCGGGGAGACCCAGTACTTC.

This clonotype was found many times. This sequence joins TRBV12-3 or TRBV12-4 and TRBJ1-1, with unresolved D. V gave up 4 bases and J gave up 1 base, with 4 bases separating them. The CDR3 is 12 amino acids. The CDR3 loop reads CASSWANTEAFF. DNA of the CDR3: TGTGCCAGCAGTTGGGCGAACACTGAAGCTTTCTTT.

J is TRBJ1-5 and V is TRBV6-5, with a tentative D call TRBD1 (5 bases). The V gene's germline CDR1 is MNHEY and CDR2 SVGAGI. CDR3 size: 16 residues. The V end was cut by 0 bases, the J end by 4 bases, with 13 bases between. The CDR3 here is CASSYSIGEGNQPQHF. The CDR3, as DNA: TGTGCCAGCAGTTACTCGATAGGGGAGGGAAATCAGCCCCAGCATTTT.

The chain uses TRBV29-1 and TRBJ2-7; 8 nucleotides agree with TRBD1. CDR1 is SQVTM, CDR2 ANQGSEA, per germline. V lost 6 bases to trimming and J lost 3 bases; unmatched junction nucleotides: 7. CDR3 length: 13 residues. In DNA form, the CDR3 reads TGCAGCGTCGAGAGGACAGGGAACTACGAGCAGTACTTC. The encoded protein is CSVERTGNYEQYF.

In this sample, this clonotype turned up many times. The rearrangement links TRBV21-1 to TRBJ1-1. TRBV21-1 constitutes a pseudogene. The CDR3 runs to 16 residues. The CDR3 here is CASSSQEGTVNTEAFF. In nucleotides, the CDR3 is TGTGCCAGCAGCAGCCAGGAGGGGACGGTGAACACTGAAGCTTTCTTT.

This clonotype came up many times. The chain has TRBV10-3 and TRBJ2-1; no definite D call. V was trimmed by 6 bases and J by 8 bases, leaving 14 bases between them. The CDR3 covers 13 residues. Germline CDR1 and CDR2: ENHRY and SYGVKD. In DNA, the CDR3 is TGTGCCATCAGGGACCTAGGATTCGATGAGCAGTTCTTC. This encodes CAIRDLGFDEQFF.

V and J are TRBV5-6 and TRBJ2-5, with TRBD2 identical over 8 bases. This CDR3 spans 16 amino acids. V was clipped by 4 bases and J by 5 bases; unmatched bases: 13. The V gene's germline CDR1 is SGHDT and CDR2 YYEEEE. CDR3 amino acids: CASSTRTSFVSETQYF. CDR3 DNA: TGTGCCAGCAGCACGAGGACTAGCTTCGTTTCGGAGACCCAGTACTTC. The variable domain in full, completed from reference TRBV5-6 and TRBJ2-5, reads DAGVTQSPTHLIKTRGQQVTLRCSPKSGHDTVSWYQQALGQGPQFIFQYYEEEERQRGNFPDRFSGHQFPNYSSELNVNALLLGDSALYLCASSTRTSFVSETQYFGPGTRLLVL.

The table lists this clonotype with a few counts. This chain uses TRBV9 with TRBJ2-7, with D perhaps matching TRBD2 (5 bases). V lost 3 bases and J lost 3, with 13 bases in between. CDR3 length: 14 amino acids. The V gene's germline CDR1 is SGDLS and CDR2 YYNGEE. This CDR3 is CASSADGGFYEQYF. CDR3 in DNA: TGTGCCAGCAGCGCAGATGGAGGCTTCTACGAGCAGTACTTC. Full variable domain (rest looked up from reference TRBV9 and TRBJ2-7): DSGVTQTPKHLITATGQRVTLRCSPRSGDLSVYWYQQSLDQGLQFLIQYYNGEERAKGNILERFSAQQFPDLHSELNLSSLELGDSALYFCASSADGGFYEQYFGPGTRLTVT.

This clonotype was counted at least ten times. This rearrangement joins TRBV20-1 to TRBJ2-7, with TRBD1 matching 9 bases. Germline trimming cut 2 bases from V and 6 bases from J; bases unmatched to any gene: 11. Germline V gene sequence: CDR1 DFQATT, CDR2 SNEGSKA (reference sequence). There are 15 residues in the CDR3. CDR3 bases: TGCAGTGCTAGATGGGGGGGGACAGGGACCTCCGAGCAGTACTTC. Its translation: CSARWGGTGTSEQYF.

This clonotype has a count of ten or more. The CDR3 is CASSLLTVDYGYTF. As DNA, the CDR3 is TGTGCCAGCAGCTTACTGACAGTTGACTATGGCTACACCTTC. The rearrangement uses TRBV5-5 and TRBJ1-2; a weak D match, TRBD1 (5 bases). Trimming took off 2 bases at V and 3 bases at J, with 11 bases between the two ends. CDR3 size: 14 residues. Looked up from germline, CDR1 is SGHKS and CDR2 is YYEKEE (reference sequence).

In this sample, this clonotype turned up a few times. V and J are TRBV6-5 and TRBJ1-3; tentative D call: TRBD1 (5 bases). V was trimmed by 3 bases and J by 4 bases, leaving 13 bases between them. CDR3 size: 15 residues. Germline V CDR1 and CDR2: MNHEY, SVGAGI. CDR3 in amino acids: CASSYTGTVGNTIYF. The CDR3, as DNA: TGTGCCAGCAGTTATACCGGGACGGTGGGAAACACCATATATTTT.

The rearrangement links TRBV11-2 to TRBJ2-1; the match to TRBD1 covers 8 bases. J was trimmed by 1 base and V by 5 bases; bases with no gene match: 7. Germline CDR1 and CDR2: SGHAT and FQNNGV. The CDR3 loop spans 16 amino acids. This CDR3 is CASSMTGDPSYNEQFF. CDR3 bases: TGTGCCAGCAGCATGACAGGGGACCCGTCCTACAATGAGCAGTTCTTC.

The rearrangement links TRBV30 to TRBJ2-3; D is tentatively TRBD1 or TRBD2 (6 bases each). This CDR3 comprises 15 residues. Trimming shortened V by 8 bases and J by 1 base, and 19 bases separated the two germline ends. In germline, CDR1 is GTSNPN, CDR2 SVGIG (reference sequence). CDR3 amino acids: CAGTHGSRGTDTQYF. Here the CDR3 DNA reads TGTGCCGGGACACACGGGAGCCGGGGCACAGATACGCAGTATTTT. The full variable domain, in which reference TRBV30 and TRBJ2-3 provide the parts outside the CDR3, is SQTIHQWPATLVQPVGSPLSLECTVEGTSNPNLYWYRQAAGRGLQLLFYSVGIGQISSEVPQNLSASRPQDRQFILSSKKLLLSDSGFYLCAGTHGSRGTDTQYFGPGTRLTVL.

The rearrangement joins TRBV6-1 to TRBJ2-3; TRBD2 matches at 8 bases. This CDR3 has 14 amino acids. The V and J ends lost 11 bases and 5 bases, in that order; junction bases with no gene match: 12. From germline, CDR1 is MNHNS and CDR2 SASEGT. This CDR3 reads CAWGPPGGRDTQYF. The DNA for the CDR3 is TGTGCCTGGGGACCGCCGGGAGGGAGAGATACGCAGTATTTT.